Listed here are 27 T cell receptor beta chains from one sample, sequenced in a study of shared clonotypes between healthy human individuals. The protocol was immunoSEQ multiplex PCR, while the TCRdb copy is restricted to in-frame clones and leaves out a portion. The sample shows almost 750,000 clones, roughly 72% of them seen only once. Sequencing input: memory CD4+ T cells sorted from blood. Subset defined: CD45RA-negative fraction. Source of these receptors: a young woman in good health.

The DNA of the CDR3 is TGCGCCAGCAGCCAAATGGACTCCTCGGGATCGGATACGCAGTATTTT. Translated, it gives CASSQMDSSGSDTQYF. The J gene is TRBJ2-3, the V gene TRBV4-1; D might be TRBD2 (5 bases). Germline CDR1 and CDR2: MGHRA and YSYEKL. Trimming shortened V by 2 bases and J by 6 bases, and 18 bases separated the two germline ends. The CDR3 runs to 16 residues.

This chain links TRBV7-9 with TRBJ2-4; 9 nucleotides agree with TRBD1. J lost 6 bases, V lost 3 bases, and 12 bases had no gene match. CDR3 length equals 17 residues. CDR1 and CDR2 from the germline V gene are SEHNR and FQNEAQ (reference sequence). The DNA of the CDR3 is TGTGCCAGCAGCTTGGGACAGGGTGGGGCCGGGGGAAACATTCAGTACTTC. It specifies CASSLGQGGAGGNIQYF.

The chain recombines TRBV28 with TRBJ2-4; TRBD2 agrees at 10 bases. Losses at the gene ends were 6 bases for V and 9 bases for J; bases not matched to a gene: 14. The CDR3 length is 16 residues. Germline CDR1 MDHEN, CDR2 SYDVKM. The chain's CDR3 is CASRNHNSGRSGIQYF. CDR3 coding DNA: TGTGCCAGCAGAAATCATAATAGCGGGAGGTCGGGCATTCAGTACTTC.

The CDR3, as DNA: TGTGCCAGCAGCCCCGGCGCTGGTCATTACGAGCAGTACTTC. This encodes CASSPGAGHYEQYF. The chain links TRBV11-3 to TRBJ2-7; the D is unclear. CDR1 and CDR2 from the germline V gene are SGHNT and YENEEA. The CDR3 sequence is 14 residues long. V lost 5 bases to trimming and J lost 4 bases, with 15 bases between them. The variable domain in full, with the rest retrieved from reference TRBV11-3 and TRBJ2-7, is EAGVVQSPRYKIIEKKQPVAFWCNPISGHNTLYWYLQNLGQGPELLIRYENEEAVDDSQLPKDRFSAERLKGVDSTLKIQPAELGDSAVYLCASSPGAGHYEQYFGPGTRLTVT.

CDR3 coding DNA: TGTGCCTGGAGTGTTTGGGGTAGAACAGGGAGAAGAAACACCATATATTTT. It yields the protein CAWSVWGRTGRRNTIYF. This chain links TRBV30 with TRBJ1-3; D possibly corresponds to TRBD1 (6 bases). The CDR3 covers 17 residues. Looked up from germline, CDR1 is GTSNPN and CDR2 is SVGIG (reference sequence). The V end was cut by 0 bases, the J end by 5 bases, with 20 bases between.

This clone was observed a handful of times. The chain has TRBV30 and TRBJ1-2; D is undetermined. This CDR3 is built from 11 residues. Germline V lookup: CDR1 GTSNPN, CDR2 SVGIG (reference sequence). V was pared by 5 bases and J by 8 bases, with 12 bases between. CDR3 coding DNA: TGTGCCTGGTCTCTTTTGGGGGGCTACACCTTC. The encoded protein is CAWSLLGGYTF.

This clone was recorded a few times. The chain links TRBV6-1 to TRBJ2-3, with 8 bases matching TRBD2. CDR1 MNHNS and CDR2 SASEGT come from the germline V gene. CDR3 size: 13 residues. Unmatched junction bases numbered 4, after V lost 3 bases and J lost 8 bases. The CDR3, as DNA: TGTGCCAGCAGTGAGACTAGCGTCGGTACGCAGTATTTT. It is translated as CASSETSVGTQYF.

Only a few counts were recorded for this clone. This rearrangement joins TRBV7-9 to TRBJ1-1, with 10 bases fitting TRBD1. With 3 bases clipped from V and 4 bases from J, the junction kept 2 bases outside the gene matches. The CDR3 is 14 residues long. Germline V gene sequence: CDR1 SEHNR, CDR2 FQNEAQ (reference sequence). The DNA for the CDR3 is TGTGCCAGCAGCTTTTGGACAGGGGGCACTGAAGCTTTCTTT. The encoded protein is CASSFWTGGTEAFF.

The chain joins TRBV13 to TRBJ1-1, with D perhaps TRBD1 (5 bases). The CDR3 extends over 15 amino acids. Germline V gene sequence: CDR1 PRHDT, CDR2 FYEKMQ (reference sequence). The V end lost 7 bases, the J end lost 2 bases, and 17 bases lay between the germline ends. CDR3 DNA: TGTGCCAGCACCAGGGTCGGGCAGCTAAACACTGAAGCTTTCTTT. The encoded protein is CASTRVGQLNTEAFF.

Remarks on this clone: This specimen includes other DNA sequences encoding the same CDR3. The chain joins TRBV15 to TRBJ2-4; D is undetermined. Trimming left V 0 bases short and J 7 bases short, with 1 base between. The CDR3 totals 11 residues. The germline V gene encodes CDR1 LNHNV and CDR2 YYDKDF (reference sequence). CDR3 in amino acids: CATSRENIQYF. As DNA, the CDR3 is TGTGCCACCAGCAGAGAGAACATTCAGTACTTC.

The J gene is TRBJ2-5, the V gene TRBV5-1; the D is unclear. Trimming removed 2 bases at V and 5 bases at J, with 13 bases between. There are 14 residues in the CDR3. Germline CDR1 reads SGHRS; CDR2 reads YFSETQ. The CDR3 here is CASSFKDLRETQYF. DNA for the CDR3: TGCGCCAGCAGCTTTAAGGATCTCCGGGAGACCCAGTACTTC.

The gene calls are TRBV19 and TRBJ1-2; D is uncertain. V dropped 7 bases and J dropped 3 bases, with 9 bases sitting between them. CDR1 and CDR2 (germline): LNHDA, SQIVND (reference sequence). This CDR3 region has 12 residues. As DNA, the CDR3 is TGTGCCAGTAATAAGGACTACTATGGCTACACCTTC. Translated, it gives CASNKDYYGYTF.

At least ten counts were recorded for this clone. The chain joins TRBV19 to TRBJ1-3; possible D gene TRBD1, 5 bases. The length of the CDR3 is 14 residues. CDR1 is LNHDA and CDR2 is SQIVND in the germline V gene (reference sequence). V lost 11 bases, J lost 0 bases, and 14 bases lay in between. This chain's CDR3 is CASSQVTSGNTIYF. Here the CDR3 DNA reads TGTGCCTCATCACAGGTAACCTCTGGAAACACCATATATTTT.

The chain uses TRBV19 and TRBJ2-4; 10 bases are a match to TRBD1. The J segment lost 2 bases and the V segment lost 1 base, leaving 5 bases of the junction unmatched. From germline, CDR1 is LNHDA and CDR2 SQIVND (reference sequence). This CDR3 is built from 17 residues. The DNA of the CDR3 is TGTGCCAGTAGTATAGTGGGGGACAGGGGTTCCAAAAACATTCAGTACTTC. Amino acid sequence: CASSIVGDRGSKNIQYF.

This clone came up a few times. The J gene is TRBJ1-5, the V gene TRBV7-8; TRBD1 agrees at 7 bases. Germline V gene lookup returns CDR1 SGHVS and CDR2 FQNEAQ. The CDR3 loop spans 14 amino acids. Germline trimming cut 1 base from V and 7 bases from J; bases unmatched to any gene: 4. The CDR3 DNA reads as TGTGCCAGCAGCTTAGGGACAGGTGCCCAGCCCCAGCATTTT. Its protein product is CASSLGTGAQPQHF.

This clone has more than one count but fewer than ten. The chain links TRBV30 to TRBJ1-2; D is undetermined. The CDR3 covers 14 residues. Germline V gene sequence: CDR1 GTSNPN, CDR2 SVGIG (reference sequence). Trimming pared 0 bases from V and 7 bases from J, leaving 15 bases between. CDR3 amino acids: CAWSVETLTAGYTF. The CDR3 DNA reads as TGTGCCTGGAGTGTAGAAACACTCACAGCTGGCTACACCTTC.

This clone was seen once. The rearrangement uses TRBV27 and TRBJ2-6; TRBD1 matches 7 bases. V lost 10 bases and J lost 0; bases outside the gene matches: 12. This CDR3 comprises 17 residues. From germline, CDR1 is MNHEY and CDR2 SMNVEV (reference sequence). This CDR3 is CATAPGQFRSGANVLTF. CDR3 sequence (DNA): TGTGCCACCGCGCCGGGACAGTTTCGCTCTGGGGCCAACGTCCTGACTTTC.

This clone was seen a handful of times. V and J are TRBV6-6 and TRBJ2-7; unclear D gene. Germline V gene lookup returns CDR1 MNHNY and CDR2 SVGAGI (reference sequence). The CDR3 loop spans 12 amino acids. Trimming removed 8 bases at V and 7 bases at J, with 15 bases between. The CDR3 DNA is TGTGCCAGCCATGGTGATGGGAAAGAGCAGTACTTC. As protein: CASHGDGKEQYF.

In this sample, this clone turned up a few times. The chain has TRBV7-6 and TRBJ2-5; 9 bases fit TRBD2. V lost 5 bases to trimming and J lost 4 bases; unmatched junction nucleotides: 8. CDR1 and CDR2 from the germline V gene are SGHVS and FNYEAQ. This CDR3 is built from 15 residues. The CDR3 DNA reads as TGTGCCAGCAGCCTCGCGCTAGCGGGATCAGAGACCCAGTACTTC. This encodes CASSLALAGSETQYF.

This clone was seen only a few times. This chain links TRBV2 with TRBJ2-7; perhaps TRBD2 as D (7 bases). Trimming took off 8 bases at V and 3 bases at J, with 17 bases between the two ends. The CDR3 is 14 amino acids. Per germline, CDR1 SNHLY and CDR2 FYNNEI. The chain's CDR3 is CASEGGSYGYEQYF. The CDR3, as DNA: TGTGCCAGCGAGGGGGGGAGTTACGGCTACGAGCAGTACTTC.

The genes are TRBV5-1 and TRBJ1-1, with 7 bases matching TRBD1. The V gene's germline CDR1 is SGHRS and CDR2 YFSETQ. This CDR3 has 17 residues. The trim removed 0 bases at V and 3 bases at J, leaving 11 bases unmatched. The CDR3 loop is CASSLVGGGQLHTEAFF. In nucleotides, the CDR3 is TGCGCCAGCAGCTTGGTTGGAGGGGGACAGCTTCACACTGAAGCTTTCTTT. The full variable domain, its missing parts supplied by reference TRBV5-1 and TRBJ1-1, is KAGVTQTPRYLIKTRGQQVTLSCSPISGHRSVSWYQQTPGQGLQFLFEYFSETQRNKGNFPGRFSGRQFSNSRSEMNVSTLELGDSALYLCASSLVGGGQLHTEAFFGQGTRLTVV.

The chain has TRBV5-5 and TRBJ2-2; D not certain. The CDR3 contains 15 residues. The germline V and J ends were trimmed by 4 bases and 6 bases, with 16 bases remaining between them. The germline CDR1 and CDR2 sequences are SGHKS and YYEKEE (reference sequence). DNA for the CDR3: TGTGCCAGCAGCCCCAGACGGTATGGGGCCGGGGAGCTGTTTTTT. This gives the protein CASSPRRYGAGELFF. The complete variable domain, with remaining parts taken from reference TRBV5-5 and TRBJ2-2, reads DAGVTQSPTHLIKTRGQQVTLRCSPISGHKSVSWYQQVLGQGPQFIFQYYEKEERGRGNFPDRFSARQFPNYSSELNVNALLLGDSALYLCASSPRRYGAGELFFGEGSRLTVL.

The chain employs TRBV5-6 and TRBJ1-1; possible D gene TRBD1, 5 bases. CDR1 and CDR2 from the germline V gene are SGHDT and YYEEEE. This CDR3 is built from 15 residues. The germline V and J ends were trimmed by 0 bases and 1 base, with 10 bases remaining between them. CDR3 region: CASSLEGRRNTEAFF. The CDR3, as DNA: TGTGCCAGCAGCTTGGAGGGGAGGAGGAACACTGAAGCTTTCTTT.

This chain connects TRBV2 to TRBJ2-6; unclear D gene. The CDR3 has 15 residues. The V gene's germline CDR1 is SNHLY and CDR2 FYNNEI. The V end was cut by 7 bases, the J end by 4 bases, with 14 bases between. CDR3 nucleotides: TGTGCCAGCACGACATTAATTTCAGGGGCCAACGTCCTGACTTTC. Amino acid sequence: CASTTLISGANVLTF. The variable domain in full, completed from reference TRBV2 and TRBJ2-6, reads EPEVTQTPSHQVTQMGQEVILRCVPISNHLYFYWYRQILGQKVEFLVSFYNNEISEKSEIFDDQFSVERPDGSNFTLKIRSTKLEDSAMYFCASTTLISGANVLTFGAGSRLTVL.

V and J are TRBV6-1 and TRBJ1-4; 8 bases line up with TRBD1. There are 14 residues in the CDR3. V dropped 8 bases and J dropped 7; count of bases not matched to a gene: 9. Germline lookup yields CDR1 MNHNS and CDR2 SASEGT. The CDR3 DNA sequence: TGTGCCAGCGGATTCACAGGGGGACCTGAAAAACTGTTTTTT. Its protein product is CASGFTGGPEKLFF.

The chain carries TRBV27 and TRBJ1-1; tentatively, D is TRBD1 (6 bases). CDR1 is MNHEY, CDR2 SMNVEV, per germline (reference sequence). CDR3 length equals 15 residues. Trimming left V 6 bases short and J 1 base short, with 15 bases between. The CDR3 region is CASSPDRPENTEAFF. For the CDR3, the DNA is TGTGCCAGCAGCCCCGACAGGCCGGAGAACACTGAAGCTTTCTTT.

V is TRBV7-8 and J is TRBJ2-1, with 8 bases identical to TRBD1. This CDR3 has 15 amino acids. CDR1 and CDR2 (germline): SGHVS, FQNEAQ. V was clipped by 4 bases and J by 4 bases; unmatched bases: 6. The CDR3 here is CASSSRDRYYNEQFF. The CDR3 DNA reads TGTGCCAGCAGCTCCCGGGACAGGTATTACAATGAGCAGTTCTTC.